Below are 26 T cell receptor beta chains sequenced from a single sample in a study of CD8 T cells in ankylosing spondylitis. A single record per CDR3 protein comes from TCRdb applying MiXCR to the 5' RACE reads. The sample includes more than 400,000 distinct CDR3 sequences, over 4% of them seen just once. For these TCRs, the target antigens are not known. Study results and limitations: Apparently characteristic of ankylosing spondylitis blood was a TCR beta motif (roughly eight highly homologous variants).

Sequencing input: blood, either unsorted or a sorted T cell fraction (not recorded which). Source of these receptors: a male donor with ankylosing spondylitis.

At least ten counts were recorded for this clonotype. The J gene is TRBJ2-2, the V gene TRBV7-9; TRBD2 matches 7 bases. This CDR3 region has 17 residues. V dropped 5 bases and J dropped 3; count of bases not matched to a gene: 12. Germline-derived CDR1 and CDR2 are SEHNR and FQNEAQ (reference sequence). As DNA, the CDR3 is TGTGCCAGCAGCCCCCAGCCGTGGCGGGAGTACACCGGGGAGCTGTTTTTT. Protein product: CASSPQPWREYTGELFF.

This clonotype has ten or more counts. CDR3 in amino acids: CATSASLAGATGELFF. The CDR3 bases are TGTGCCACCAGCGCATCGCTAGCGGGAGCCACCGGGGAGCTGTTTTTT. J is TRBJ2-2 and V is TRBV15; 10 bases fit TRBD2. The CDR3 runs to 16 residues. The trim removed 5 bases at V and 4 bases at J, leaving 7 bases unmatched. CDR1 is LNHNV, CDR2 YYDKDF, per germline (reference sequence).

The V and J genes are TRBV5-1 and TRBJ2-5; perhaps TRBD1 as D (5 bases). CDR3 length: 15 residues. V lost 0 bases to trimming and J lost 4 bases, with 13 bases between them. Germline V gene lookup returns CDR1 SGHRS and CDR2 YFSETQ. The CDR3 reads CASSLEDTLRETQYF. In DNA form, the CDR3 reads TGCGCCAGCAGCTTGGAGGACACTCTAAGAGAGACCCAGTACTTC.

This clonotype was counted many times. The genes are TRBV7-3 and TRBJ1-2; D might be TRBD1 (6 bases). The V and J ends lost 0 bases and 8 bases respectively, with 13 bases between them. Germline V gene data show CDR1 as SGHTA and CDR2 as FQGTGA. The CDR3 contains 14 residues. The CDR3 nucleotides read TGTGCCAGCAGCTTAACATCAGGGGAGGAAGGCTACACCTTC. Translating it yields CASSLTSGEEGYTF. Full variable domain (missing parts from reference TRBV7-3 and TRBJ1-2): GAGVSQTPSNKVTEKGKYVELRCDPISGHTALYWYRQSLGQGPEFLIYFQGTGAADDSGLPNDRFFAVRPEGSVSTLKIQRTERGDSAVYLCASSLTSGEEGYTFGSGTRLTVV.

In this sample, this clonotype turned up many times. CDR3 in DNA: TGTGCCAGCTCACGGTTTGCCGCACAAGAGACCCAGTACTTC. Translated: CASSRFAAQETQYF. V and J are TRBV18 and TRBJ2-5, with D hard to call. CDR3 length equals 14 residues. Trimming stripped 4 bases from V and 2 bases from J, with 11 bases between. CDR1 and CDR2 from the germline V gene are KGHSH and LQKENI.

This clonotype appeared many times. The gene calls are TRBV7-2 and TRBJ2-7; the D gene is possibly TRBD2 (6 bases). Between the trimmed V and J ends, which lost 5 bases and 4 bases, there was a span of 18 bases. The CDR3 is 15 amino acids. In germline, CDR1 is SGHTA, CDR2 FQGNSA. The CDR3 sequence: CASSPLARSGYEQYF. DNA of the CDR3: TGTGCCAGCAGCCCCCTAGCGCGATCTGGTTACGAGCAGTACTTC.

This clonotype was counted between two and nine times. The chain couples TRBV5-1 to TRBJ2-1; 9 positions agree with TRBD2. V shed 4 bases and J 10 bases; nucleotides not matched to a gene: 15. This CDR3 comprises 16 residues. CDR1 and CDR2 from the germline V gene are SGHRS and YFSETQ. The CDR3 DNA reads as TGCGCCAGCAGCCCCTTTCCGGCGGGAGGGGGGGTGGAGCAGTTCTTC. Translation gives CASSPFPAGGGVEQFF.

This chain joins TRBV9 and TRBJ1-1; D unclear. The CDR3 is 14 residues long. In germline, CDR1 is SGDLS, CDR2 YYNGEE. V lost 3 bases and J 2 bases, leaving 11 bases between the germline ends. CDR3 amino acids: CASSDLYSNTEAFF. CDR3 bases: TGTGCCAGCAGCGACTTATATAGTAACACTGAAGCTTTCTTT.

This clonotype was counted at least ten times. The chain is built from TRBV6-5 and TRBJ1-4, with 8 bases matching TRBD1. Losses at the gene ends were 2 bases for V and 5 bases for J; bases not matched to a gene: 1. The CDR3 is 14 amino acids. CDR1 and CDR2 from the germline V gene are MNHEY and SVGAGI. CDR3 protein: CASSYDRGNEKLFF. The CDR3 region has the DNA TGTGCCAGCAGTTACGACAGGGGAAATGAAAAACTGTTTTTT.

This rearrangement joins TRBV11-2 to TRBJ2-1; D is unresolved. Germline values: CDR1 SGHAT, CDR2 FQNNGV. Trimming cost V 4 bases and J 0 bases, with 16 bases left between them. This CDR3 comprises 17 residues. The CDR3 coding sequence is TGTGCCAGCAGCTCTCGGCCCGGACGGAGCTCCTACAATGAGCAGTTCTTC. Protein sequence: CASSSRPGRSSYNEQFF.

This clonotype was counted many times. This sequence joins TRBV7-9 and TRBJ1-6; TRBD1 matches 7 bases. CDR1 SEHNR and CDR2 FQNEAQ come from the germline V gene (reference sequence). After removal of 5 bases from V and 7 bases from J, the junction contained 8 bases not matched to a gene. The CDR3 runs 15 residues. CDR3 sequence (DNA): TGTGCCAGCAGCAGCGGACAGGTGACAAATTCACCCCTCCACTTT. This codes for CASSSGQVTNSPLHF.

At least ten counts were recorded for this clonotype. The chain links TRBV7-9 to TRBJ2-7, with 8 bases lining up with TRBD2. V trimming: 5 bases; J trimming: 8 bases; junction bases outside the gene matches: 5. The CDR3 runs to 12 residues. Germline V gene lookup returns CDR1 SEHNR and CDR2 FQNEAQ (reference sequence). The CDR3 spells CASSQRGGQQYF. The CDR3 DNA reads as TGTGCCAGCAGCCAACGGGGGGGGCAGCAGTACTTC.

The rearrangement links TRBV6-5 to TRBJ1-1; D is possibly TRBD1 (5 bases). The V and J ends lost 4 bases and 0 bases respectively, with 9 bases between them. The CDR3 is 14 residues long. The V gene's germline CDR1 is MNHEY and CDR2 SVGAGI. This chain's CDR3 is CASSSQQVNTEAFF. The CDR3 coding sequence is TGTGCCAGCAGTTCCCAACAGGTGAACACTGAAGCTTTCTTT.

This clonotype was recorded at least ten times. The V gene is TRBV7-8, the J gene TRBJ2-7; 7 bases align to TRBD1. With 5 bases clipped from V and 6 bases from J, the junction kept 7 bases outside the gene matches. CDR3 length: 13 residues. Germline V gene lookup returns CDR1 SGHVS and CDR2 FQNEAQ. The CDR3 is CASSVTGAAEQYF. The CDR3 DNA sequence: TGTGCCAGCAGCGTTACAGGGGCAGCCGAGCAGTACTTC.

Concerning this clonotype: Just one base apart from a much larger clone, this may be a read error. The chain combines TRBV7-2 with TRBJ1-5, with D possibly being TRBD1 (5 bases). Germline V lookup: CDR1 SGHTA, CDR2 FQGNSA. The CDR3 sequence is 15 residues long. Trimming left V 7 bases short and J 2 bases short, with 15 bases between. The CDR3 sequence: CASNSWDRGNQPQHF. As DNA, the CDR3 is TGTGCCAGCAACTCGTGGGACCGAGGCAATCAGCCCCAGCATTTT. The full variable domain, in which reference TRBV7-2 and TRBJ1-5 provide the parts outside the CDR3, is GAGVSQSPSNKVTEKGKDVELRCDPISGHTALYWYRQSLGQGLEFLIYFQGNSAPDKSGLPSDRFSAERTGGSVSTLTIQRTQQEDSAVYLCASNSWDRGNQPQHFGDGTRLSIL.

Many counts were recorded for this clonotype. The J gene is TRBJ2-7, the V gene TRBV15, with D unclear. Germline-derived CDR1 and CDR2 are LNHNV and YYDKDF (reference sequence). This CDR3 region has 11 residues. V shed 0 bases and J shed 7 bases, with 4 bases lying between them. The CDR3 DNA sequence: TGTGCCACCAGCAGAGAAGCGGAGCAGTACTTC. Its translation is CATSREAEQYF.

This clonotype was recorded a few times. V and J are TRBV30 and TRBJ1-3; no definite D call. Trimming shortened V by 2 bases and J by 10 bases, and 9 bases separated the two germline ends. The CDR3 length is 11 residues. Germline V gives CDR1 GTSNPN, CDR2 SVGIG (reference sequence). The DNA for the CDR3 is TGTGCCTGGAGTCCCTACGAGACCATATATTTT. Its translation: CAWSPYETIYF.

Ten or more counts support this clonotype. V usage is TRBV9 and J usage is TRBJ1-5; a weak D match, TRBD1 (6 bases). The CDR3 length is 15 residues. Germline lookup yields CDR1 SGDLS and CDR2 YYNGEE. The V end was cut by 3 bases, the J end by 6 bases, with 16 bases between. The CDR3 nucleotides are TGTGCCAGCAGCGAGACAGGTGGGGTTGGTCAGCCCCAGCATTTT. It specifies CASSETGGVGQPQHF.

There are a few counts of this clonotype. The chain recombines TRBV5-1 with TRBJ2-3; D is uncertain. V gave up 0 bases and J gave up 0 bases, with 8 bases separating them. The CDR3 has 15 residues. Germline CDR1 is SGHRS and CDR2 is YFSETQ. CDR3 nucleotides: TGCGCCAGCAGCTTGGTACTGACTAGCACAGATACGCAGTATTTT. This codes for CASSLVLTSTDTQYF.

This clonotype has ten or more counts. This chain uses TRBV5-1 with TRBJ2-7; D may be TRBD2 (6 bases). CDR1 SGHRS and CDR2 YFSETQ come from the germline V gene. V was pared by 4 bases and J by 0 bases, with 20 bases between. The CDR3 runs 17 residues. CDR3 sequence reads: CASSPPGWEESSYEQYF. CDR3 DNA: TGCGCCAGCAGCCCCCCGGGCTGGGAGGAGAGCTCCTACGAGCAGTACTTC.

This clonotype was detected many times. This chain uses TRBV20-1 with TRBJ2-7; possible D gene TRBD1, 6 bases. CDR1 and CDR2 (germline): DFQATT, SNEGSKA (reference sequence). The CDR3 loop spans 14 amino acids. V was clipped by 3 bases and J by 0 bases, with 12 bases between them. CDR3 DNA: TGCAGTGCTAGCTCCGGACAGAGCTCCTACGAGCAGTACTTC. As protein: CSASSGQSSYEQYF.

This clonotype was counted ten times or more. The chain's CDR3 is CASSLTGVAKNIQYF. The CDR3 DNA reads as TGTGCCAGCAGCCTTACAGGGGTAGCCAAAAACATTCAGTACTTC. J is TRBJ2-4 and V is TRBV7-2; 7 positions match TRBD1. Trimming removed 5 bases from V and 0 bases from J; junction bases left unmatched: 4. This CDR3 contains 15 residues. Germline V CDR1 and CDR2: SGHTA, FQGNSA. The full variable domain, rest sourced from reference TRBV7-2 and TRBJ2-4, is GAGVSQSPSNKVTEKGKDVELRCDPISGHTALYWYRQSLGQGLEFLIYFQGNSAPDKSGLPSDRFSAERTGGSVSTLTIQRTQQEDSAVYLCASSLTGVAKNIQYFGAGTRLSVL.

There are many counts of this clonotype. The V and J genes are TRBV12-3 or TRBV12-4 and TRBJ2-5; D gene uncertain. The ends were cut back, 2 bases at V and 5 bases at J, with 15 bases in the middle. This CDR3 spans 15 amino acids. The CDR3, as DNA: TGTGCCAGCAGTTTATGGTTGGCCACCGGGGAGACCCAGTACTTC. This gives the protein CASSLWLATGETQYF.

This clonotype appeared many times. The chain combines TRBV25-1 with TRBJ1-6; D is uncertain. Trimming took off 1 base at V and 8 bases at J, with 12 bases between the two ends. Germline V gene lookup returns CDR1 MGHDK and CDR2 SYGVNS. The CDR3 extends over 15 amino acids. CDR3 nucleotides: TGTGCCAGCAGTGAATTATCAGAACCGTATTCACCCCTCCACTTT. Protein product: CASSELSEPYSPLHF. The full variable domain, with the rest looked up from reference TRBV25-1 and TRBJ1-6, is EADIYQTPRYLVIGTGKKITLECSQTMGHDKMYWYQQDPGMELHLIHYSYGVNSTEKGDLSSESTVSRIRTEHFPLTLESARPSHTSQYLCASSELSEPYSPLHFGNGTRLTVT.

This clonotype was observed a handful of times. In DNA, the CDR3 is TGTGCCAGCAGCCAAGATAGGAGACAGGGGGATGGCTACACCTTC. Protein: CASSQDRRQGDGYTF. The chain combines TRBV4-2 with TRBJ1-2; 9 bases line up with TRBD1. V gave up 0 bases and J gave up 6 bases; unmatched junction bases: 5. Looked up from germline, CDR1 is LGHNA and CDR2 is YNFKEQ. This CDR3 contains 15 residues.

This clonotype came up many times. The chain has TRBV11-1 and TRBJ2-2; D might be TRBD1 (5 bases). There are 18 residues in the CDR3. V was shortened by 0 bases and J by 2 bases, with 16 bases between the two germline ends. Germline-derived CDR1 and CDR2 are SGHAT and FQDESV (reference sequence). The CDR3 DNA is TGTGCCAGCAGCTTAGCGCAGGGCCCTACGATAAACACCGGGGAGCTGTTTTTT. This gives the protein CASSLAQGPTINTGELFF. Variable domain in full (rest from reference TRBV11-1 and TRBJ2-2): EAEVAQSPRYKITEKSQAVAFWCDPISGHATLYWYRQILGQGPELLVQFQDESVVDDSQLPKDRFSAERLKGVDSTLKIQPAELGDSAMYLCASSLAQGPTINTGELFFGEGSRLTVL.